Listed below are T cell receptor beta chains from one sample, sequenced in a study of cytomegalovirus exposure and HLA in healthy donors. The assay was immunoSEQ multiplex PCR, and TCRdb's table has in-frame clones only and misses some. This sample has over 100,000 clones, with roughly 76% found just once. Material for sequencing was PBMCs. These receptors were obtained from a man between 25 and 39 years old in good health and CMV-seronegative. CDR3s include the opening cysteine and the closing phenylalanine or tryptophan. Fields, in order: J gene, D gene, V gene, clone size, CDR3 DNA, CDR3 protein. A D gene is named only where the DNA matches it firmly. Clone size is shown for a subset of rows, as once, few, many or a class of expanded clone.

TRBJ1-4	TRBD1	TRBV7-7	-	TGTGCCAGCAGCCCCGGGACAGGAGTTGAAAAACTGTTTTTT	CASSPGTGVEKLFF
TRBJ1-4	-	TRBV30	-	TGTGCCTGGACTCCGGGATCTAATGAAAAACTGTTTTTT	CAWTPGSNEKLFF
TRBJ1-5	-	TRBV21-1	-	TGTGCCAGCAGTAACGGGGGGGGGAATCAGCCCCAGCATTTT	CASSNGGGNQPQHF
TRBJ1-1	-	TRBV7-9	-	TGTGCCAGCTCCTTGGGGGCTACCACTGAAGCTTTCTTT	CASSLGATTEAFF
TRBJ1-6	TRBD1	TRBV28	-	TGTGCCAGCAGCCGGACAGGGATTAGCCCAAATTCACCCCTCCACTTT	CASSRTGISPNSPLHF
TRBJ2-7	TRBD2	TRBV30	-	TGTGCCTGGAGTCCCCTAGCGGGCGGTGCCTCCTACGAGCAGTACTTC	CAWSPLAGGASYEQYF
TRBJ2-2	TRBD1	TRBV18	-	TGTGCCAGCTCACCCGGGACAGCGGCCGGGGAGCTGTTTTTT	CASSPGTAAGELFF
TRBJ2-7	-	TRBV25-1	-	TGTGCCAGCAGTCTCAGGGGCGCGAGCTCCTACGAGCAGTACTTC	CASSLRGASSYEQYF
TRBJ1-1	TRBD1	TRBV27	-	TGTGCCAGCAGTTTCTATGGGACAGGGACTGAAGCTTTCTTT	CASSFYGTGTEAFF
TRBJ2-1	TRBD1	TRBV6-1	once	TGTGCCAGCAGTGATGGGGACAGGGGGCTCTACAATGAGCAGTTCTTC	CASSDGDRGLYNEQFF
TRBJ2-1	TRBD1	TRBV11-2	-	TGTGCCAGCACCACAGGGGGTGAGCAGTTCTTC	CASTTGGEQFF
TRBJ2-7	TRBD1	TRBV4-2	-	TGTGCCAGCAGCCGGACAGGGGGCAGGAACGAGCAGTACTTC	CASSRTGGRNEQYF
TRBJ2-3	TRBD2	TRBV30	-	TGTGCCTGCAAGAGACTAGCGGGGGGGAAAGATACGCAGTATTTT	CACKRLAGGKDTQYF
TRBJ1-6	-	TRBV5-1	-	TGCGCCAGCAGCCCCAGTTCAGGGGATTCACCCCTCCACTTT	CASSPSSGDSPLHF
TRBJ2-5	TRBD2	TRBV6-6	-	TGTGCCACCAAGGGAGGAGCGGGGGGGCCGGAGACCCAGTACTTC	CATKGGAGGPETQYF
TRBJ1-1	-	TRBV6-5	-	TGTGCCAGCAGTTACGGGGGCCGCAACACTGAAGCTTTCTTT	CASSYGGRNTEAFF
TRBJ1-1	-	TRBV19	-	TGTGCCAGTAGTCCCGACAGGTGGAACACTGAAGCTTTCTTT	CASSPDRWNTEAFF